Shown below are 21 T cell receptor beta chains from a single sample sequenced in a study of T cells in Graves' hyperthyroidism and ophthalmopathy (dated by TCRdb to the late 2010s). The receptor library was made with multiplex PCR. These reads were obtained on an Illumina HiSeq 2000. Amplification of TCR beta CDR3 regions was carried out from RNA transcripts. For the first round of RT-PCR on the TCR CDR3, the HTBI primer set was used together with the Qiagen OneStep RT-PCR kit. TCRdb handled the public reads itself, with Q25 trimming in fastp and clone calling in MiXCR, and kept productive beta chains. When rows share a CDR3 protein, they turn into one entry using the most common DNA and genes. The sample table holds a few hundred thousand distinct CDR3 sequences, of which roughly 46% were seen once. The leading ten clones occupy around 19% of the sample. Sequencing was carried out using peripheral blood or thyroid tissue (not recorded which). Receptors were obtained from an adult woman with Graves' disease, either hyperthyroidism or ophthalmopathy (not recorded which).

This clonotype was detected many times. The genes are TRBV20-1 and TRBJ2-5; D remains unclear. With 1 base removed from V and 0 bases from J, the gap between germline ends came to 6 bases. Germline V gene data show CDR1 as DFQATT and CDR2 as SNEGSKA (reference sequence). The CDR3 consists of 13 residues. For the CDR3, the DNA is TGCAGTGCTAGAGTTGTGTACCAAGAGACCCAGTACTTC. Protein sequence: CSARVVYQETQYF.

Many counts were recorded for this clonotype. The chain recombines TRBV10-3 with TRBJ2-6, with no clear D. V lost 2 bases to trimming and J lost 0 bases, with 5 bases between them. The CDR3 is made up of 15 amino acids. Germline CDR1 is ENHRY and CDR2 is SYGVKD. The CDR3 here is CAISEGRSGANVLTF. The CDR3 nucleotides are TGTGCCATCAGTGAGGGTCGCTCTGGGGCCAACGTCCTGACTTTC.

V is TRBV7-6 and J is TRBJ1-2, with D unresolved. The germline gives CDR1 SGHVS, CDR2 FNYEAQ. The CDR3 runs 15 residues. V was clipped by 5 bases and J by 6 bases, with 19 bases between them. In DNA, the CDR3 is TGTGCCAGCAGCGCCGACGAAGGGAAAGGGAATGGCTACACCTTC. Its translation: CASSADEGKGNGYTF. Supplemented by reference TRBV7-6 and TRBJ1-2, the full variable domain reads GAGVSQSPRYKVTKRGQDVALRCDPISGHVSLYWYRQALGQGPEFLTYFNYEAQQDKSGLPNDRFSAERPEGSISTLTIQRTEQRDSAMYRCASSADEGKGNGYTFGSGTRLTVV.

The chain couples TRBV12-3 or TRBV12-4 to TRBJ1-2, with D possibly matching TRBD1 (5 bases). The CDR3 totals 14 residues. Trimming shortened V by 5 bases and J by 6 bases, and 16 bases separated the two germline ends. This chain's CDR3 is CASSPLEDTDGYTF. The CDR3 DNA sequence: TGTGCCAGCAGTCCCCTTGAGGACACGGATGGCTACACCTTC.

In DNA, the CDR3 is TGTGCCAGCAGCTTCGAGACAGGGTACGAGACCCAGTACTTC. This sequence encodes CASSFETGYETQYF. The chain employs TRBV12-3 or TRBV12-4 and TRBJ2-5; TRBD1 matches 7 bases. The CDR3 extends over 14 amino acids. V gave up 6 bases and J gave up 5 bases; unmatched junction bases: 9.

The V gene is TRBV29-1, the J gene TRBJ2-7, with 8 bases fitting TRBD2. Germline CDR1 and CDR2: SQVTM and ANQGSEA. This CDR3 spans 13 amino acids. J was trimmed by 0 bases and V by 6 bases; bases with no gene match: 4. CDR3 in DNA: TGCAGCGTCGGGGGGGAGTACTCCTACGAGCAGTACTTC. The encoded protein is CSVGGEYSYEQYF.

This rearrangement joins TRBV9 to TRBJ2-6, with D possibly matching TRBD2 (5 bases). Per germline, CDR1 SGDLS and CDR2 YYNGEE. Trimming removed 0 bases from V and 1 base from J, with 5 bases in between. CDR3 size: 15 residues. As DNA, the CDR3 is TGTGCCAGCAGCGTAGGGAGGTCTGGGGCCAACGTCCTGACTTTC. This codes for CASSVGRSGANVLTF. The variable domain in full, completed from reference TRBV9 and TRBJ2-6, reads DSGVTQTPKHLITATGQRVTLRCSPRSGDLSVYWYQQSLDQGLQFLIQYYNGEERAKGNILERFSAQQFPDLHSELNLSSLELGDSALYFCASSVGRSGANVLTFGAGSRLTVL.

This clonotype was seen ten or more times. At one of its ends the junction is not consistent with the germline gene, which may arise from a read error. The chain has TRBV10-3 and TRBJ2-7; TRBD1 or TRBD2 may be the D gene (5 bases each). This CDR3 is built from 14 residues. Per the germline V gene, CDR1 is ENHRY and CDR2 is SYGVKD. The CDR3 DNA follows: TGTGCCCGCCCCTGGGGGAAGCGGACCTACGAACAGTACTTC. Translation: CARPWGKRTYEQYF.

This clonotype was seen many times. The J gene is TRBJ1-4, the V gene TRBV20-1, with D unclear. Looked up from germline, CDR1 is DFQATT and CDR2 is SNEGSKA (reference sequence). The CDR3 runs to 11 residues. Between the trimmed V and J ends, which lost 8 bases and 5 bases, there was a span of 9 bases. The CDR3 region is CSSGGNEKLFF. The CDR3 nucleotides read TGCAGTTCGGGAGGGAATGAAAAACTGTTTTTT.

The sample holds many counts of this clonotype. The rearrangement uses TRBV7-2 and TRBJ2-7; 10 bases map to TRBD1. V dropped 5 bases and J dropped 2; count of bases not matched to a gene: 6. The length of the CDR3 is 15 residues. The germline CDR1 and CDR2 sequences are SGHTA and FQGNSA. DNA of the CDR3: TGTGCCAGCAGCATAAGGACAGGGGGTGCCTACGAGCAGTACTTC. Amino acid sequence: CASSIRTGGAYEQYF.

The table lists this clonotype with many counts. The genes are TRBV28 and TRBJ1-5; D unresolved. V was trimmed by 6 bases and J by 9 bases, leaving 9 bases between them. The germline CDR1 and CDR2 sequences are MDHEN and SYDVKM. This CDR3 is 11 amino acids long. In DNA form, the CDR3 reads TGTGCCAGCAGCCCCGTGGGGCCCCAGCATTTT. Protein product: CASSPVGPQHF.

In this sample, this clonotype turned up many times. The chain links TRBV7-3 to TRBJ2-2; D may be TRBD2 (6 bases). The CDR3 is 12 residues long. Germline assignment: CDR1 SGHTA and CDR2 FQGTGA. Trimming left V 5 bases short and J 8 bases short, with 9 bases between. CDR3 region: CASSPGRGELFF. The CDR3 bases are TGTGCCAGCAGCCCAGGGAGGGGGGAGCTGTTTTTT.

The table lists this clonotype with a few counts. The V gene is TRBV3-1, the J gene TRBJ1-6; D is unresolved. Germline V CDR1 and CDR2: LGHDT, YNNKEL (reference sequence). The CDR3 is 15 amino acids. The V end lost 0 bases, the J end lost 6 bases, and 9 bases lay between the germline ends. The CDR3 nucleotides read TGTGCCAGCAGCCAAGAAAATTCAGCTAATTCACCCCTCCACTTT. It translates to CASSQENSANSPLHF.

This clonotype was counted ten times or more. This chain connects TRBV20-1 to TRBJ1-5; D is possibly TRBD1 (6 bases). This CDR3 is 13 amino acids long. Trimming stripped 6 bases from V and 7 bases from J, with 16 bases between. The germline CDR1 and CDR2 sequences are DFQATT and SNEGSKA (reference sequence). The CDR3 DNA reads TGCAGTGCCTGGAGGGGGACGGGCCAGCCCCAGCATTTT. Amino acid sequence: CSAWRGTGQPQHF.

At least ten counts were recorded for this clonotype. The chain uses TRBV9 and TRBJ1-5; the D gene is possibly TRBD1 (5 bases). The CDR3 consists of 15 residues. Germline CDR1 SGDLS, CDR2 YYNGEE. The V end lost 0 bases, the J end lost 6 bases, and 13 bases lay between the germline ends. CDR3: CASSVDGGGGQPQHF. CDR3 nucleotides: TGTGCCAGCAGCGTAGATGGGGGTGGTGGTCAGCCCCAGCATTTT. Using reference TRBV9 and TRBJ1-5 for the parts outside the CDR3, the full variable domain is DSGVTQTPKHLITATGQRVTLRCSPRSGDLSVYWYQQSLDQGLQFLIQYYNGEERAKGNILERFSAQQFPDLHSELNLSSLELGDSALYFCASSVDGGGGQPQHFGDGTRLSIL.

This clonotype was counted at least ten times. The rearrangement joins TRBV24-1 to TRBJ2-5; D not certain. This CDR3 spans 12 amino acids. CDR1 is KGHDR, CDR2 SFDVKD, per germline. The V gene lost 8 bases and the J gene lost 5 bases, with 11 bases spanning the gap. The CDR3 is CATTPFGETQYF. CDR3 in DNA: TGTGCCACCACCCCATTCGGGGAGACCCAGTACTTC.

This rearrangement joins TRBV7-9 to TRBJ2-7; the D gene is possibly TRBD2 (6 bases). Trimming left V 5 bases short and J 7 bases short, with 18 bases between. CDR1 SEHNR and CDR2 FQNEAQ come from the germline V gene (reference sequence). This CDR3 is 14 amino acids long. In nucleotides, the CDR3 is TGTGCCAGCAGCACGAGCCGGGGGACTTGGGAGCAGTACTTC. This gives the protein CASSTSRGTWEQYF.

The chain links TRBV4-1 to TRBJ2-7; the D gene is possibly TRBD1 (5 bases). V was pared by 1 base and J by 0 bases, with 13 bases between. CDR1 and CDR2 from the germline V gene are MGHRA and YSYEKL. There are 16 residues in the CDR3. The CDR3 protein is CASSQGWGRNSYEQYF. CDR3 in DNA: TGCGCCAGCAGCCAAGGTTGGGGCAGGAACTCCTACGAGCAGTACTTC.

The V and J genes are TRBV12-3 or TRBV12-4 and TRBJ2-6; 9 bases fit TRBD1. V was pared by 6 bases and J by 2 bases, with 11 bases of the junction left unmatched. The CDR3 has 18 amino acids. In DNA form, the CDR3 reads TGTGCCAGCAGACCCGGGCGACAGGGGGAGACTGGGGCCAACGTCCTGACTTTC. This encodes CASRPGRQGETGANVLTF.

This clonotype has ten or more counts. The chain combines TRBV12-3 or TRBV12-4 with TRBJ1-2; D perhaps matches TRBD1 (5 bases). With 6 bases removed from V and 2 bases from J, the gap between germline ends came to 13 bases. CDR3 length: 14 amino acids. This CDR3 is CASSQGISNYGYTF. The CDR3 DNA reads TGTGCCAGCAGCCAGGGTATATCGAACTATGGCTACACCTTC.

This clonotype has a count of ten or more. This chain joins TRBV29-1 and TRBJ2-7; D not resolved. The V end lost 4 bases, the J end lost 1 base, and 11 bases lay between the germline ends. Germline-derived CDR1 and CDR2 are SQVTM and ANQGSEA. CDR3 length equals 13 residues. CDR3 sequence (DNA): TGCAGCGTTGCGGTGCAGGATTCCTACGAGCAGTACTTC. Translation: CSVAVQDSYEQYF.